The TCR beta chain under discussion was sequenced for a study of CD8 T cells in ankylosing spondylitis (dated by TCRdb to 2016 to 2017). Describing the broader study: The study profiled T cell receptor beta repertoires in healthy donors and ankylosing spondylitis patients to find disease-linked TCR variants. In total, the full study cohort was made up of about 110 healthy donors and approximately 27 ankylosing spondylitis patients. Peripheral blood was sampled, and synovial fluid was additionally collected from ankylosing spondylitis patients. Results and caveats for the whole study, not just this receptor: Some motif variants were previously reported in synovial fluid and blood of reactive arthritis patients, suggesting common disease-initiation mechanisms. Blood from ankylosing spondylitis patients appeared to be characterized by a TCR beta motif made up of 8 or 9 highly homologous amino acid variants. In peripheral blood, the disease-linked clones were found at relatively low frequencies and had a CD8+ phenotype. The disease-linked clones were reported as significantly enriched in matched synovial fluid samples from ankylosing spondylitis patients.

V is cut back by 7 bases and J by 0 bases, with 8 bases in the junction unmatched. The cysteine opens and the phenylalanine closes a CDR3 of 16 amino acids. Only the CDR3 region is kept as DNA, spanning 48 bases read in frame from base 1. As encoded in the germline V gene (reference sequence), CDR1 is DFQATT while CDR2 is SNEGSKA. This clonotype occurred many times. Its antigen is still unknown. The input lacks base qualities; no much larger clone sits a single base away. Sequencing relied on an Illumina HiSeq 2500. Quantitative 5'-RACE with molecular barcodes was the method used to prepare the TCR beta libraries. In the paper's pipeline: Disease-linked TCR variants were identified with a new computational method built on a probabilistic model of VDJ rearrangement. In TCRdb, the public reads were trimmed at Q25 with fastp and aligned with MiXCR, with productive beta chains retained. Entries are consolidated by CDR3 protein sequence, retaining the most common genes and DNA. TCRdb's processing, not the authors', yielded these V and J calls. The sample table shows fewer than 250,000 distinct CDR3 sequences, and 8% to 11% are seen once. Roughly a fifth of the sample is held by the ten biggest clonotypes.

In this chain, TRBV20-1 is recombined with TRBJ2-4, with 11 junctional bases fitting TRBD2. Sequencing was performed on blood, either unsorted or a sorted T cell fraction (not recorded which). The TCR comes from a male donor with ankylosing spondylitis or in good health (not recorded which). The DNA reads TGCAGTGTTCCTACCGGGACTAGCGGAGCCAAAAACATTCAGTACTTC. It translates to CSVPTGTSGAKNIQYF.